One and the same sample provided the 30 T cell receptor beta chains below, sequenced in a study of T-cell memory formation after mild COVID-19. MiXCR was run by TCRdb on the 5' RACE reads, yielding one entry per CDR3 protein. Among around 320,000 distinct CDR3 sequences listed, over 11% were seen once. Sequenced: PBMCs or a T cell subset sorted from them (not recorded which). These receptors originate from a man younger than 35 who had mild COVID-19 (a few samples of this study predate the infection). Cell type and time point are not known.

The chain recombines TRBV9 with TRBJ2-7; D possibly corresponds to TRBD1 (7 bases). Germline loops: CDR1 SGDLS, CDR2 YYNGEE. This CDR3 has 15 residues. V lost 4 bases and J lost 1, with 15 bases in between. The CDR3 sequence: CASSSRRGQSYEQYF. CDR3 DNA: TGTGCCAGCAGCTCCAGGAGGGGGCAGTCCTACGAGCAGTACTTC.

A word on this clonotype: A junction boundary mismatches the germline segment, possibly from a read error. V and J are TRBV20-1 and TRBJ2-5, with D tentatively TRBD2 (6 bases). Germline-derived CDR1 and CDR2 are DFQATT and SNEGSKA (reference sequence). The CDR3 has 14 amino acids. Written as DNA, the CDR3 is TGCAGTGCTAGATCGGGGGACGGGCAAGAGAACCAGTACTTC. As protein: CSARSGDGQENQYF.

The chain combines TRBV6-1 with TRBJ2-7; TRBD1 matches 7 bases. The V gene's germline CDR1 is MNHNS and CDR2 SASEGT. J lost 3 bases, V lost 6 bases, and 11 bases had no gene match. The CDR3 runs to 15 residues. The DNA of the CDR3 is TGTGCCAGCAGGAGGACAGGCGCCCTCATCTACGAGCAGTACTTC. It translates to CASRRTGALIYEQYF.

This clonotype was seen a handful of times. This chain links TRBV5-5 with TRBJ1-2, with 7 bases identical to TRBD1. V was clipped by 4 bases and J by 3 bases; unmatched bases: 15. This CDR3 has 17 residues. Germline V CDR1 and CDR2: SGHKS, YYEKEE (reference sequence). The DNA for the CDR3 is TGTGCCAGCAGCCGAGGAATGAACAGGGGTTGGGACTATGGCTACACCTTC. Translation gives CASSRGMNRGWDYGYTF. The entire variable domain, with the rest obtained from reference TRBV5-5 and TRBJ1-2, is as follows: DAGVTQSPTHLIKTRGQQVTLRCSPISGHKSVSWYQQVLGQGPQFIFQYYEKEERGRGNFPDRFSARQFPNYSSELNVNALLLGDSALYLCASSRGMNRGWDYGYTFGSGTRLTVV.

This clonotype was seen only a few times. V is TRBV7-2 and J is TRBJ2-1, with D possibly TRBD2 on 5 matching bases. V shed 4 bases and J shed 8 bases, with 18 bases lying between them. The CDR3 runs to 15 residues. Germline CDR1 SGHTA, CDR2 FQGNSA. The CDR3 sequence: CASSSERRLKDEQFF. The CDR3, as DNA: TGTGCCAGCAGCTCCGAAAGGAGGTTGAAGGATGAGCAGTTCTTC.

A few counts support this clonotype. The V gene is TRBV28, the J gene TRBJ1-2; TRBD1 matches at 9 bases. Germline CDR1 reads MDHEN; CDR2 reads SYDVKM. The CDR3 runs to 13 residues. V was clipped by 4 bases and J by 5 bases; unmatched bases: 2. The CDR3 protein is CASSWDRAYGYTF. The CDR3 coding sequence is TGTGCCAGCAGTTGGGACAGGGCTTATGGCTACACCTTC.

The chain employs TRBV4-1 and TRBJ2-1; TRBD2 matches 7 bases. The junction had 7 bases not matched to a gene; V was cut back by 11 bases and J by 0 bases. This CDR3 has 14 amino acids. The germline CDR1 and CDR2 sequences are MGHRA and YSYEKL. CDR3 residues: CAASGVASYNEQFF. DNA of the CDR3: TGCGCCGCCAGCGGGGTAGCCTCCTACAATGAGCAGTTCTTC.

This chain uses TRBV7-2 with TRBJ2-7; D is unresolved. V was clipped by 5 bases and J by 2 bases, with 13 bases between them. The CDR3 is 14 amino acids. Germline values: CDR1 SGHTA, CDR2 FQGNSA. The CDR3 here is CASSPGPSTYEQYF. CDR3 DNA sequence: TGTGCCAGCAGCCCCGGGCCATCAACCTACGAGCAGTACTTC.

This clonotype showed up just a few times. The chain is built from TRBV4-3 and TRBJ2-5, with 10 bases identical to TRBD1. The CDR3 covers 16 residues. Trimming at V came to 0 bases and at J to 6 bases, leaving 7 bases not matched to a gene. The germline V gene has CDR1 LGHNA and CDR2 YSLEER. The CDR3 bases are TGCGCCAGCAGCCAAGATATGGGGACAGGGGCGCAGACCCAGTACTTC. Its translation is CASSQDMGTGAQTQYF.

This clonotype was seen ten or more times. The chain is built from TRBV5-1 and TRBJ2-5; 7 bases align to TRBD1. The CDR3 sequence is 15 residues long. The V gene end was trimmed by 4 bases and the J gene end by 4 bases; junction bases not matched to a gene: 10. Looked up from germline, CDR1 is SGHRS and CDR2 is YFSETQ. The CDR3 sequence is CASSHGAAGGETQYF. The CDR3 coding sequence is TGCGCCAGCAGCCACGGGGCAGCAGGGGGAGAGACCCAGTACTTC. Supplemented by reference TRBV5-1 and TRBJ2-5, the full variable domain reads KAGVTQTPRYLIKTRGQQVTLSCSPISGHRSVSWYQQTPGQGLQFLFEYFSETQRNKGNFPGRFSGRQFSNSRSEMNVSTLELGDSALYLCASSHGAAGGETQYFGPGTRLLVL.

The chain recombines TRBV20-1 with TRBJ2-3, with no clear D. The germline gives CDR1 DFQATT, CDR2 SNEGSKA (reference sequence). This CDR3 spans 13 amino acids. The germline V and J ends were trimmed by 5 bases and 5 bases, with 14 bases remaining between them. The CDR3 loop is CSAFISEEDTQYF. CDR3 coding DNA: TGCAGTGCTTTCATCTCCGAGGAAGATACGCAGTATTTT.

The CDR3 loop reads CASRLTGLNSYNEQFF. Written as DNA, the CDR3 is TGTGCCAGCAGGCTTACAGGACTGAACTCCTACAATGAGCAGTTCTTC. The rearrangement uses TRBV28 and TRBJ2-1; perhaps D is TRBD1 or TRBD2 (5 bases each). Germline CDR1 is MDHEN and CDR2 is SYDVKM. The CDR3 contains 16 residues. Trimming removed 6 bases from V and 0 bases from J, with 15 bases in between.

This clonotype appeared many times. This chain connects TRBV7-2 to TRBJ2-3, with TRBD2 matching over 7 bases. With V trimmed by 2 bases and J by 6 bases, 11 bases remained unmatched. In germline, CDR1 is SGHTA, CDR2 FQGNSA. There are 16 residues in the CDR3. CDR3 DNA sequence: TGTGCCAGCAGCTTAAGGGGACTACGCCGGGTGGATACGCAGTATTTT. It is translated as CASSLRGLRRVDTQYF. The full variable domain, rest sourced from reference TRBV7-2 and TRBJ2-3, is GAGVSQSPSNKVTEKGKDVELRCDPISGHTALYWYRQSLGQGLEFLIYFQGNSAPDKSGLPSDRFSAERTGGSVSTLTIQRTQQEDSAVYLCASSLRGLRRVDTQYFGPGTRLTVL.

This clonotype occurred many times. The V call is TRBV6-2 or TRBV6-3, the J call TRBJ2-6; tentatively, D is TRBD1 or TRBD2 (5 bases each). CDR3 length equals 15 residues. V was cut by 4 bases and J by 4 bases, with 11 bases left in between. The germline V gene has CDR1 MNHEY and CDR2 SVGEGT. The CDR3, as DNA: TGTGCCAGCAGTTTCCGGGGCTCAGGGGCCAACGTCCTGACTTTC. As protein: CASSFRGSGANVLTF.

The CDR3 DNA sequence: TGTGCCAGCAGTTTGGGACTAGCGGGGAGAACCGGGGAGCTGTTTTTT. Translated: CASSLGLAGRTGELFF. The chain combines TRBV6-5 with TRBJ2-2; 13 bases align to TRBD2. The CDR3 loop spans 16 amino acids. Germline-derived CDR1 and CDR2 are MNHEY and SVGAGI. V lost 4 bases and J lost 5; bases outside the gene matches: 4.

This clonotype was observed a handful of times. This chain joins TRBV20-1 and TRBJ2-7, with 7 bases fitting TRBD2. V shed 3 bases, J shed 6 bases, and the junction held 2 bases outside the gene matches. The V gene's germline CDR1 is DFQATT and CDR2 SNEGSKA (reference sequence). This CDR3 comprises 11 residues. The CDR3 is CSARSGGEQYF. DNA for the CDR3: TGCAGTGCTAGGTCGGGAGGCGAGCAGTACTTC.

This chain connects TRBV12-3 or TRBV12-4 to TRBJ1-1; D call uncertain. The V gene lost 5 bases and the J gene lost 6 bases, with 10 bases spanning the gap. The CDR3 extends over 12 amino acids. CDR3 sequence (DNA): TGTGCCAGCAGTATTGACCCTTCTGAAGCTTTCTTT. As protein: CASSIDPSEAFF.

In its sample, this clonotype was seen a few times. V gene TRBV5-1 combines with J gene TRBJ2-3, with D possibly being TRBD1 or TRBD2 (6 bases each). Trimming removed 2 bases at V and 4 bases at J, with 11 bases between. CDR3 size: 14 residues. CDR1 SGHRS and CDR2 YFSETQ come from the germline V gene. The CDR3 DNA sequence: TGCGCCAGCAGCTTCGGACAGCGGGCAGATACGCAGTATTTT. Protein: CASSFGQRADTQYF.

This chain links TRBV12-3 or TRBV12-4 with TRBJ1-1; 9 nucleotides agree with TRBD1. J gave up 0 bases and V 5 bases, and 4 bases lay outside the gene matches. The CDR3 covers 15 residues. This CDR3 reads CASSGQGSMNTEAFF. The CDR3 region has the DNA TGTGCCAGCAGTGGACAGGGGTCCATGAACACTGAAGCTTTCTTT.

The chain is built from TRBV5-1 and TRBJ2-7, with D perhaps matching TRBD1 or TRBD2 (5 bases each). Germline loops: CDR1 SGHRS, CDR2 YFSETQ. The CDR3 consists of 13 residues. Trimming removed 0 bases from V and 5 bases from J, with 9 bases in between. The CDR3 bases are TGCGCCAGCAGCTTGGATTGGGGGAACGAGCAGTACGTC. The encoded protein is CASSLDWGNEQYV.

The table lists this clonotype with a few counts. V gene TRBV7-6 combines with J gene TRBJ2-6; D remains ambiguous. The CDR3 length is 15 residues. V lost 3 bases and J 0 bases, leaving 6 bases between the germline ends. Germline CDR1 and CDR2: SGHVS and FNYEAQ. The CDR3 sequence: CASSLSISGANVLTF. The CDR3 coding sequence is TGTGCCAGCAGCTTGAGTATCTCTGGGGCCAACGTCCTGACTTTC.

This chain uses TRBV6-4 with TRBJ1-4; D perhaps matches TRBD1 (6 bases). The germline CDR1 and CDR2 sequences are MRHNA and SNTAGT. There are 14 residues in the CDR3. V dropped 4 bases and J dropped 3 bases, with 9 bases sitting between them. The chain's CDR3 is CASSGGLANEKLFF. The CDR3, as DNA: TGTGCCAGCAGTGGGGGGCTTGCTAATGAAAAACTGTTTTTT.

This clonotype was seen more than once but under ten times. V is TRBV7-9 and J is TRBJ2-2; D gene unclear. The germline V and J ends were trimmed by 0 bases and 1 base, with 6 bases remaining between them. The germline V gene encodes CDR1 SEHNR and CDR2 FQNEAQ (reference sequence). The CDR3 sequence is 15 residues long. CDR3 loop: CASSLASLNTGELFF. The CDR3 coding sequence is TGTGCCAGCAGCTTAGCTAGCCTGAACACCGGGGAGCTGTTTTTT.

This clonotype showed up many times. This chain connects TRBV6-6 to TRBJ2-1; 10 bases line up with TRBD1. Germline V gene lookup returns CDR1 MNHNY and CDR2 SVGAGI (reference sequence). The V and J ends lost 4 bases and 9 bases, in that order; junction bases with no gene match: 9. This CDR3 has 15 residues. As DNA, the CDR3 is TGTGCCAGCAGTTCCGCCGGGACAGGGGCGGGTGAGCAGTTCTTC. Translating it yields CASSSAGTGAGEQFF.

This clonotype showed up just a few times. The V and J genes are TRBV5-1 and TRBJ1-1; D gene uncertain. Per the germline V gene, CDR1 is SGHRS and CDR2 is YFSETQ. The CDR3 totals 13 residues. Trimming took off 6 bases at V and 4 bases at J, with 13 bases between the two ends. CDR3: CASTRRGSTEAFF. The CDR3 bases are TGCGCCAGCACAAGGAGAGGTTCCACTGAAGCTTTCTTT.

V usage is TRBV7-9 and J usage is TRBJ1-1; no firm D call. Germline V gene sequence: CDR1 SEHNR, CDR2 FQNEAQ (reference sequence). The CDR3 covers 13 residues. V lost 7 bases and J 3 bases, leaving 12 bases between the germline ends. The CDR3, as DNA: TGTGCCAGCACCCGATCCGGGGACACTGAAGCTTTCTTT. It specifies CASTRSGDTEAFF. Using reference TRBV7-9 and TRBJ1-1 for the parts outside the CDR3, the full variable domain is DTGVSQNPRHKITKRGQNVTFRCDPISEHNRLYWYRQTLGQGPEFLTYFQNEAQLEKSRLLSDRFSAERPKGSFSTLEIQRTEQGDSAMYLCASTRSGDTEAFFGQGTRLTVV.

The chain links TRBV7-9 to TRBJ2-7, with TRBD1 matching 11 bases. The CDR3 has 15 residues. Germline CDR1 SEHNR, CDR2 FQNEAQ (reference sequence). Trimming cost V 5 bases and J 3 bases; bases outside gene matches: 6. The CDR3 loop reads CASSPWGTGGYEQYF. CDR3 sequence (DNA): TGTGCCAGCAGCCCCTGGGGGACAGGGGGCTACGAGCAGTACTTC.

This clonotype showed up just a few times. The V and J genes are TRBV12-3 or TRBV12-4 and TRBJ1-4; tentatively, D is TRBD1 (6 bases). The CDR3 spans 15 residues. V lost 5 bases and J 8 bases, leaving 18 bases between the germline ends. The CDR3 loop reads CASSLFLGAGEKLFF. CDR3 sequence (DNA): TGTGCCAGCAGTCTCTTTTTGGGGGCCGGAGAAAAACTGTTTTTT.

Written as DNA, the CDR3 is TGTGCCAGCAGTTCCCGGGACAGGGGCAGCAATTCACCCCTCCACTTT. It specifies CASSSRDRGSNSPLHF. The V call is TRBV6-2 or TRBV6-3, the J call TRBJ1-6; 10 bases are shared with TRBD1. The V gene's germline CDR1 is MNHEY and CDR2 SVGEGT. V lost 4 bases, J lost 7 bases, and 7 bases stayed unmatched. This CDR3 has 16 residues.

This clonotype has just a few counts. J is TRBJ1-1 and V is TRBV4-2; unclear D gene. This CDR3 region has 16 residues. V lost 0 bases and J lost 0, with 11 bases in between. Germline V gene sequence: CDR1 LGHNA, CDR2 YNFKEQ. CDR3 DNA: TGTGCCAGCAGCCAAGATCTTGGAGGAATGAACACTGAAGCTTTCTTT. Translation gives CASSQDLGGMNTEAFF.